This TCR beta chain was sequenced for a study of cytomegalovirus exposure and HLA in healthy donors. The donors, nominally healthy at sampling, likely had unrecorded immune exposures. Primers for the PCR totalled 60 Vbeta and 13 Jbeta. The data were produced by immunoSEQ multiplex PCR, yet TCRdb's version contains in-frame clones alone and is incomplete. Of over 200,000 clones listed, roughly 80% were seen once; the top ten hold 4.5% to 6%. The sequencing sample was made of PBMCs. The sequence was collected from a woman aged 40 to 50 in good health and CMV-seropositive.

The CDR3 spells CASTRGHQPQHF. The CDR3 DNA follows: TGTGCCAGCACCAGGGGGCATCAGCCCCAGCATTTT. The V and J genes are TRBV2 and TRBJ1-5, with 8 bases aligning to TRBD1. Germline-derived CDR1 and CDR2 are SNHLY and FYNNEI. CDR3 length equals 12 residues. Trimming took 7 bases from V and 5 from J; bases not matched to a gene: 1.